The clone carrying this TCR beta chain was detected only a few times. This record belongs to a study of T-cell reconstitution after alpha-beta-depleted transplantation in children. This CDR3 is 16 amino acids long. Germline V lookup: CDR1 SGHTA, CDR2 FQGNSA. V dropped 6 bases and J dropped 2; count of bases not matched to a gene: 11. Construction of the TCRbeta library involved unique molecular identifiers. Each CDR3 protein is one row after TCRdb ran MiXCR on the PCR reads. In the table there are roughly 500,000 distinct CDR3 sequences, approximately 13% of which are singletons. The starting material was PBMCs from the stem cell graft donor, obtained from the stem cell graft. This sequence was found in a human donor who donated a stem cell graft to a child with combined immunodeficiency. The chain carries TRBV7-2 and TRBJ2-7, with 9 bases lining up with TRBD2. For the CDR3, the DNA is TGTGCCAGCAGTTTACGAGCGGGAGGCAGGGCCTACGAGCAGTACTTC. Residues: CASSLRAGGRAYEQYF.